Presented here are 3 T cell receptor beta chains from one specimen sequenced in a study of cytomegalovirus exposure and HLA in healthy donors. Researchers ran the PCR with 60 Vbeta and 13 Jbeta primers. Data came from immunoSEQ multiplex PCR; TCRdb stores just in-frame clones and leaves some out. The sample lists 100,000 to 150,000 clones, 83% seen once, with roughly 3.5% in the top ten. Sequencing was performed on PBMCs. These receptors were taken from a woman in her forties in good health and CMV-seropositive.

The table lists this clone with a count of one. The chain is built from TRBV6-5 and TRBJ2-1; 11 bases line up with TRBD2. Germline V gene lookup returns CDR1 MNHEY and CDR2 SVGAGI. Trimming at V came to 6 bases and at J to 3 bases, leaving 4 bases not matched to a gene. The CDR3 consists of 15 residues. CDR3 residues: CASRPGTSGYNEQFF. The CDR3 region has the DNA TGTGCCAGCAGGCCCGGGACTAGCGGCTACAATGAGCAGTTCTTC.

J is TRBJ1-2 and V is TRBV19; 7 bases fit TRBD1. Trimming cost V 5 bases and J 2 bases; bases outside gene matches: 8. CDR3 size: 15 residues. The germline CDR1 and CDR2 sequences are LNHDA and SQIVND (reference sequence). This CDR3 reads CASSAASGQNYGYTF. The CDR3 bases are TGTGCCAGTAGTGCAGCCTCGGGACAGAACTATGGCTACACCTTC.

V is TRBV9 and J is TRBJ2-5, with 9 bases identical to TRBD1. Trimming at V came to 4 bases and at J to 5 bases, leaving 6 bases not matched to a gene. Germline assignment: CDR1 SGDLS and CDR2 YYNGEE. This CDR3 is built from 14 residues. The CDR3 reads CASSPGQGDETQYF. The CDR3, as DNA: TGTGCCAGCAGCCCGGGACAGGGAGACGAGACCCAGTACTTC.